One TCR beta chain is described in this entry. Its antigen target is currently unknown. Base qualities were left out, and no much larger clone turns up one base away. Receptor amplification or capture employed the immunoSEQ multiplex PCR assay. For the multiplex PCR, a mixture combining 60 forward primers for TCR Vbeta segments and 13 reverse primers for TCR Jbeta segments was used. A multiplex PCR assay on genomic DNA amplified the CDR3 region of rearranged TCR beta genes. The amplified TCR beta libraries were sequenced on the Illumina HiSeq System as 87-base-pair reads. Per the original workflow: A later analysis tallied approximately 87 million unique TCR beta chains across the approximately 670 repertoires, and about 12 million of those chains were shared by two or more donors. Raw reads were error-corrected and collapsed into unique sequences with a nearest-neighbor algorithm that merged closely related sequences to remove PCR and sequencing errors. V, D and J gene segments were assigned by aligning CDR3 sequences to IMGT reference sequences. For a sequence to be retained, a match of at least six nucleotides to both a V gene segment and a J gene segment was required. A rearrangement was called productive if the CDR3 had no stop codons and remained in frame with V and J, and every other rearrangement was called non-productive. CDR3 was defined by IMGT convention, running from the second conserved V-encoded cysteine to the conserved J-encoded phenylalanine. The earlier analysis of about 590 of the donors excluded sequences that lacked an unambiguous match to a single V gene segment. An earlier analysis of 450 to 650 of the donors called V segments functional above 56.7% productive rearrangements and segregating when the between-donor standard deviation exceeded 5%. To diagnose cytomegalovirus status from the catalog of TCR beta chain sequences, a statistical classification framework was built. V and J gene assignment, in a later analysis, came from comparing TCR nucleotide sequences with IMGT/GENE-DB human TR gene sequences. In a later analysis, CDR3 sequences and most-parsimonious VDJ recombination scenarios were assigned using the TCRdist pipeline. In a later analysis, each TCR beta chain was defined by its CDR3 amino acid sequence together with its V-gene family, and reads without a unique V-gene family were excluded. As a way to deal with suspected cross-contamination and a sequencing artifact, a later analysis dropped roughly 620 nucleotide sequences that were highly shared and had low generation probability. A later analysis calculated a clonal expansion index for each public chain from normalized within-repertoire ranks of inferred template counts. Generation probabilities in a later analysis came from a VDJ recombination model fitted to out-of-frame rearrangements, and those results were checked against IGoR. Hypergeometric tests were used in a later analysis to score TCR-TCR, TCR-HLA and TCR-CMV co-occurrence, with a repertoire-size bias correction applied to the TCR pairs. In a later analysis, false discovery rates were estimated by permuting HLA or CMV assignments 20 times. In a later analysis, co-occurring TCRs were grouped using DBSCAN, and TCRdist sequence similarity was added for clustering within HLA-allele-positive subsets. Repertoires with fewer than 30,000 or more than 120,000 public chains were left out of co-occurrence clustering, as were about 5 repertoires with anomalous nucleotide sharing. TCRdb carries this immuneACCESS record with in-frame sequences only. Its versions omit some clonotypes, under half of them owing to an unresolved V gene in the studies checked, with the rest unexplained. Clone size and the V and J calls come from that table; the DNA yielded D and trimming. The sample yields about 190,000 clones; just under 75% were counted once. The leading ten clones occupy 2.5% to 3.5% of the sample.

The CDR1 and CDR2 encoded by the germline V gene are MDHEN and SYDVKM. The CDR3 runs 16 amino acids, cysteine and phenylalanine included. The retained sequence is limited to the CDR3, 48 bases, with the frame set at the first base. V drops 2 bases and J drops 7 bases, leaving 18 bases in between. This sample was included in a study of cytomegalovirus exposure and HLA in healthy donors (dated by TCRdb to about 2017). Broadly, across the study: An earlier analysis of 587 of the donors reported 250 to 350 Gb of sequence data and about 120 million unique TCR beta sequences obtained from around 180 million T cells. Every discovery cohort repertoire had been produced on one sequencing platform. Alongside the repertoire data, information on donor age, sex, ethnicity and CMV serostatus was compiled. Several DR-DQ haplotypes were treated as single units for association and clustering because of strong linkage in the cohort. HLA typing covered class I and class II loci at four-digit resolution. A later genetic analysis took genome-wide SNP genotypes for about 55% of the roughly 670 donors and used that subset as a discovery cohort. The T cell repertoires of under 750 subjects were profiled by immunosequencing and related to cytomegalovirus serostatus. An early release that covered roughly 600 HLA-typed donors contained approximately 300 gigabases of sequencing data and 80 million or so unique TCR sequences. The number of donors typed differed by locus, with about 629-640 for A, B, C, DRB1 and DQB1, approximately 500 for DQA1, 600 to 610 for DPA1, and some 440 for DPB1. In an earlier analysis of several hundred of the donors, high-throughput TCR beta sequencing was used to judge whether each TCR beta V gene segment behaved as functional or pseudogenic. A later analysis re-analyzed previously published TCR beta repertoires from 600 to 850 donors and added high-resolution HLA genotyping to study TCR occurrence patterns. Along with the approximately 670-subject first cohort, a separate validation cohort of over 90 different subjects was used. To predict cytomegalovirus infection status, the study brought together high-throughput TCR immunosequencing, statistical association of individual TCRs with disease status, and machine learning. The later analysis used no new phenotypic data to find candidate immune exposures, relying instead on TCR beta sequences and their occurrence across donors. Of the roughly 410 genotyped donors, 70% to 90% were placed in the genetic ancestry cluster associated with self-reported Caucasian donors. Among almost 400 genotyped donors of the cohort, an average of approximately 230,000 unique TCR beta nucleotide sequences were sequenced per donor, 15% to 20% of them non-productive. The study aimed to test whether signatures of past pathogen exposure could be identified by cataloging public T cell receptors. Overall study results and their limits: According to a later analysis, most CMV-associated TCR beta chains appeared to be HLA-restricted, and the HLA associations seemed to be driven largely by CMV exposure. In a later analysis, HLA-associated TCR beta chains were found to be more clonally expanded and to have lower generation probabilities than equally common non-associated chains. In an earlier analysis of 587 of the donors, most TCR beta V segments appeared in productive rearrangements about 87% or about 30% of the time, broadly matching IMGT annotations. The study listed 150 to 200 TCR beta chains as associated with cytomegalovirus. A group of highly shared sequence variants was considered likely to be a technical artifact of the sequencing pipeline. Assigning TCR associations to individual alleles was difficult when HLA alleles, especially DR and DQ, strongly co-occurred. Sequencing depth was assumed to be roughly uniform across donors in the presence/absence analyses, though that assumption may not hold. Cytomegalovirus status was reported to be diagnosed by the classifier with high specificity and sensitivity in both the original and validation cohorts. In this cohort, only TCR beta chains were sequenced, and detectable features were limited by the absence of alpha or paired-chain data. Three of the identified cytomegalovirus-associated TCR beta chains were confirmed in vitro to be specific for cytomegalovirus antigens. A further reported finding was that TCR beta sequences accurately predicted the HLA-A and HLA-B alleles for most subjects in the first cohort. The 87-base-pair reads could not distinguish some IMGT-functional V segments, including TRBV6-2 and TRBV6-3, so those segments were excluded. Compared with the roughly 700-donor mean, donors in an Asian-associated ancestry cluster had fewer N-insertions in productive TCRs, according to a later genetic analysis. The authors suggested that the approach could potentially be extended to other disease states and immunological phenotypes. The earlier analysis of about 600 of the donors excluded some 15 rarely observed V segments, including chromosome 9 orphons, because counts were too low. Because some donors lacked HLA typing at each locus, the association tests relied only on the typed subset. Across donors, most TCR sequences were observed very rarely, whereas some public TCRs were present in many individuals. In a later analysis, several top co-occurrence clusters were reported to appear linked to parvovirus B19, influenza, CMV and Epstein-Barr virus. A later analysis associated about 17,000 TCR beta sequences with specific HLA alleles at a false discovery rate of 0.05. Correlated functional status among segregating V segments might reflect linkage disequilibrium, but an unknown experimental factor could not be ruled out. An association between a missense DCLRE1C variant and V-gene and J-gene trimming of TCR beta chains was found in a later genetic analysis and replicated in an independent cohort. In a later analysis, TCR association rates were found to vary across HLA loci, with the most associated TCRs seen for DRB1 alleles and the fewest for HLA-C alleles. The only immune exposure information available for the cohort was CMV serostatus.

The cohort consisted of 600 to 750 healthy bone marrow donors. At the time of sampling, all cohort members were nominally healthy, though unrecorded immune exposures were likely present. The donor tested CMV seropositive and was one of the 289 seropositive cohort members. A peripheral blood sample was collected from each donor, and TCR beta sequencing was performed on peripheral blood mononuclear cells. Genomic DNA was extracted from the blood cell samples with the Qiagen DNeasy Blood Extraction Kit. This chain joins TRBV28 to TRBJ1-5; the D gene is perhaps TRBD1, from 5 matching bases. The specimen was PBMCs. The clonotype was recovered from a woman aged 30 to 39 in good health and CMV-seropositive. CDR3 sequence: CASSLEMVRGGQPQHF. The base sequence is TGTGCCAGCAGTTTAGAGATGGTAAGGGGTGGACAGCCCCAGCATTTT.